These T cell receptor beta chains were read from a single sample in a study of vaccination and CD4 T cells after COVID-19. MiXCR, run by TCRdb on the PCR reads, gives a single entry per CDR3 protein. Of roughly 12,000 distinct CDR3 sequences in the sample, 45% to 50% are singletons; the top ten hold approximately 20%. These receptors have no known antigen. This sample comprised cultured CD4+ T cells from blood, obtained after SARS-CoV-2 vaccination. All receptors come from a human donor with COVID-19. Each CDR3 is given with its conserved first and last residue. The D gene is left open where the match is weak. Clone size is not always given. Where it is, it says once, few, many or a class for expanded clones.

CDR3: CASSSSTGETQYF
DNA: TGTGCCAGCAGTAGTTCTACGGGGGAGACCCAGTACTTC
V: TRBV27
J: TRBJ2-5
D: .
size: few

CDR3: CASSVSGTSRRDGYTF
DNA: TGTGCCAGCAGCGTTTCCGGGACCTCGAGGAGAGATGGCTACACCTTC
V: TRBV11-1
J: TRBJ1-2
D: .
size: few

CDR3: CASSFQSASPLHF
DNA: TGTGCCAGCAGCTTTCAATCGGCATCACCCCTCCACTTT
V: TRBV11-2
J: TRBJ1-6
D: .
size: .

CDR3: CASSLGDRGYGYTF
DNA: TGTGCCAGCAGCTTAGGGGACAGGGGTTATGGCTACACCTTC
V: TRBV7-8
J: TRBJ1-2
D: TRBD1
size: .

CDR3: CASSQRQGQGLKTQYF
DNA: TGTGCCAGCAGCCAAAGACAGGGACAGGGGTTGAAGACCCAGTACTTC
V: TRBV7-8
J: TRBJ2-5
D: TRBD1
size: few

CDR3: CASSLAGWAGENQPQHF
DNA: TGTGCCAGCAGCTTGGCGGGGTGGGCAGGGGAAAATCAGCCCCAGCATTTT
V: TRBV7-8
J: TRBJ1-5
D: .
size: .

CDR3: CASSIRGPTGSEQYF
DNA: TGTGCCAGTAGTATCAGGGGCCCGACAGGGTCCGAGCAGTACTTC
V: TRBV19
J: TRBJ2-7
D: TRBD1
size: .

CDR3: CASSPDRGGGGNTIYF
DNA: TGTGCCAGCAGCCCCGACAGGGGAGGAGGTGGAAACACCATATATTTT
V: TRBV5-8
J: TRBJ1-3
D: TRBD1
size: few

CDR3: CASSQVPGDRGGYTF
DNA: TGTGCCAGCAGCCAAGTTCCAGGGGACCGAGGGGGCTACACCTTC
V: TRBV14
J: TRBJ1-2
D: .
size: once

CDR3: CASSSGGSNQPQHF
DNA: TGCGCCAGCAGCTCCGGAGGAAGCAATCAGCCCCAGCATTTT
V: TRBV5-1
J: TRBJ1-5
D: .
size: once

CDR3: CASSRGVKETQYF
DNA: TGTGCCAGCAGCCGGGGGGTGAAAGAGACCCAGTACTTC
V: TRBV7-3
J: TRBJ2-5
D: TRBD2
size: .

CDR3: CSVSGVKGGELFF
DNA: TGCAGCGTGTCGGGGGTGAAGGGCGGGGAGCTGTTTTTT
V: TRBV29-1
J: TRBJ2-2
D: .
size: .

CDR3: CASSLGGEAGQPQHF
DNA: TGTGCCAGCAGCCTGGGGGGTGAGGCCGGCCAGCCCCAGCATTTT
V: TRBV4-2
J: TRBJ1-5
D: .
size: .

CDR3: CASSRPTVSTDTQYF
DNA: TGTGCCAGCAGCCGGCCGACAGTTAGCACAGATACGCAGTATTTT
V: TRBV5-6
J: TRBJ2-3
D: .
size: .

CDR3: CASSIGPGVNSPLHF
DNA: TGTGCCAGTAGTATTGGGCCCGGGGTGAATTCACCCCTCCACTTT
V: TRBV19
J: TRBJ1-6
D: .
size: .

CDR3: CASRPGARPNYGYTF
DNA: TGTGCCAGCAGACCCGGGGCCAGACCTAACTATGGCTACACCTTC
V: TRBV7-2
J: TRBJ1-2
D: .
size: .

CDR3: CASSLTDTQYF
DNA: TGTGCCAGCAGCCTAACAGATACGCAGTATTTT
V: TRBV11-1
J: TRBJ2-3
D: .
size: .

CDR3: CASSHPGETDTQYF
DNA: TGTGCCAGCAGCCACCCGGGGGAGACAGATACGCAGTATTTT
V: TRBV27
J: TRBJ2-3
D: .
size: .

CDR3: CASSLEVAGEQFF
DNA: TGTGCCAGCAGCTTAGAAGTTGCGGGGGAGCAGTTCTTC
V: TRBV7-9
J: TRBJ2-1
D: .
size: .

CDR3: CASGRGGIEQYF
DNA: TGTGCCAGCGGTAGAGGGGGGATTGAGCAGTACTTC
V: TRBV6-1
J: TRBJ2-7
D: .
size: .

CDR3: CASSAEGWSPLHF
DNA: TGTGCCAGCAGTGCCGAGGGTTGGTCACCCCTCCACTTT
V: TRBV6-4
J: TRBJ1-6
D: .
size: .

CDR3: CATSDSGGLGNQPQHF
DNA: TGTGCCACCAGTGATTCGGGGGGTCTGGGCAATCAGCCCCAGCATTTT
V: TRBV24-1
J: TRBJ1-5
D: .
size: few

CDR3: CASSSRRTGGVAGYTF
DNA: TGTGCCAGTAGTTCAAGACGGACAGGGGGCGTGGCTGGCTACACCTTC
V: TRBV19
J: TRBJ1-2
D: TRBD1
size: few

CDR3: CATSEPDRGDNQPQHF
DNA: TGTGCCACCAGTGAGCCGGACAGGGGGGACAATCAGCCCCAGCATTTT
V: TRBV24-1
J: TRBJ1-5
D: TRBD1
size: .

CDR3: CASSLPSLTEAFF
DNA: TGTGCCAGCAGCTTACCCTCCCTCACTGAAGCTTTCTTT
V: TRBV5-6
J: TRBJ1-1
D: .
size: .

CDR3: CAWSVRDGETQYF
DNA: TGTGCCTGGAGTGTACGGGACGGGGAGACCCAGTACTTC
V: TRBV30
J: TRBJ2-5
D: .
size: .

CDR3: CSAREATGGNEKLFF
DNA: TGCAGTGCTAGAGAGGCGACAGGCGGTAATGAAAAACTGTTTTTT
V: TRBV20-1
J: TRBJ1-4
D: .
size: few

CDR3: CAVPSGGFLNEQFF
DNA: TGTGCCGTCCCTAGCGGGGGGTTCCTCAATGAGCAGTTCTTC
V: TRBV6-2/TRBV6-3
J: TRBJ2-1
D: TRBD2
size: .

CDR3: CASSHGRAIFNQPQHF
DNA: TGCGCCAGCAGCCACGGCAGGGCAATTTTCAATCAGCCCCAGCATTTT
V: TRBV4-1
J: TRBJ1-5
D: .
size: .

CDR3: CASSRDRGSPLHF
DNA: TGTGCCAGCAGCCGGGACAGGGGCTCACCCCTCCACTTT
V: TRBV12-3/TRBV12-4
J: TRBJ1-6
D: TRBD1
size: .

CDR3: CASSVGQGSGELFF
DNA: TGCGCCAGCAGCGTAGGACAGGGCTCCGGGGAGCTGTTTTTT
V: TRBV5-1
J: TRBJ2-2
D: TRBD1
size: .

CDR3: CASSFFGTGGDTQYF
DNA: TGTGCCAGCAGCTTTTTCGGGACAGGGGGAGATACGCAGTATTTT
V: TRBV5-6
J: TRBJ2-3
D: TRBD1
size: .

CDR3: CASTPGWSDTQYF
DNA: TGTGCCAGCACCCCAGGGTGGTCAGATACGCAGTATTTT
V: TRBV7-2
J: TRBJ2-3
D: .
size: .

CDR3: CATSRAGQDSYEQYF
DNA: TGTGCCACCAGCAGGGCGGGACAGGACTCCTACGAGCAGTACTTC
V: TRBV15
J: TRBJ2-7
D: TRBD1
size: .

CDR3: CASSLPGSKAFF
DNA: TGTGCCAGCAGCTTACCCGGCAGTAAAGCTTTCTTT
V: TRBV7-2
J: TRBJ1-1
D: .
size: .

CDR3: CASTQTGSLRNTEAFF
DNA: TGTGCCAGCACTCAGACAGGGTCCCTTCGGAACACTGAAGCTTTCTTT
V: TRBV28
J: TRBJ1-1
D: TRBD1
size: few

CDR3: CASSLGGLSYNEQFF
DNA: TGTGCTAGCAGCTTAGGGGGGCTCTCCTACAATGAGCAGTTCTTC
V: TRBV7-7
J: TRBJ2-1
D: .
size: .

CDR3: CASSLIGAPQHF
DNA: TGTGCCAGCAGCTTGATTGGGGCGCCCCAGCATTTT
V: TRBV5-6
J: TRBJ1-5
D: .
size: .

CDR3: CASSFGIWGNTEAFF
DNA: TGTGCCAGCAGCTTTGGTATCTGGGGGAACACTGAAGCTTTCTTT
V: TRBV7-2
J: TRBJ1-1
D: .
size: .

CDR3: CASSSYSAGATDTQYF
DNA: TGTGCCAGCAGCTCCTACAGCGCGGGGGCTACAGATACGCAGTATTTT
V: TRBV7-8
J: TRBJ2-3
D: .
size: .

CDR3: CASCMLSGVDAYF
DNA: TGTGCCAGCTGCATGCTCTCAGGGGTCGACGCGTACTTC
V: TRBV6-1
J: TRBJ2-7
D: .
size: .

CDR3: CATSDGAQPQHF
DNA: TGTGCCACCAGTGACGGGGCCCAGCCCCAGCATTTT
V: TRBV24-1
J: TRBJ1-5
D: .
size: few

CDR3: CASSLSRQTGQYF
DNA: TGTGCCAGCAGCTTGAGCAGACAAACGGGGCAGTACTTC
V: TRBV7-2
J: TRBJ2-7
D: .
size: .

CDR3: CSAYEWGGSTTEAFF
DNA: TGCAGTGCTTATGAGTGGGGGGGGTCTACTACTGAAGCTTTCTTT
V: TRBV20-1
J: TRBJ1-1
D: .
size: .

CDR3: CASTDSGHNSPLHF
DNA: TGTGCCAGCACCGATAGTGGGCATAATTCACCCCTCCACTTT
V: TRBV25-1
J: TRBJ1-6
D: .
size: .

CDR3: CASKPPTGREQYF
DNA: TGTGCCAGCAAACCTCCGACAGGGCGCGAGCAGTACTTC
V: TRBV2
J: TRBJ2-7
D: TRBD1
size: .

CDR3: CAIPPGLAGGTDTQYF
DNA: TGTGCCATCCCTCCGGGACTAGCGGGGGGTACAGATACGCAGTATTTT
V: TRBV7-3
J: TRBJ2-3
D: TRBD2
size: .

CDR3: CASSSTGGARAAFF
DNA: TGTGCCAGCAGCTCAACAGGGGGCGCAAGGGCCGCTTTCTTT
V: TRBV27
J: TRBJ1-1
D: TRBD1
size: few

CDR3: CASGGGDQPQHF
DNA: TGTGCCAGCGGAGGGGGCGATCAGCCCCAGCATTTT
V: TRBV6-1
J: TRBJ1-5
D: TRBD1
size: few

CDR3: CASRGQGDGTDTQYF
DNA: TGTGCCAGCAGGGGACAGGGGGATGGCACAGATACGCAGTATTTT
V: TRBV6-1
J: TRBJ2-3
D: TRBD1
size: .

CDR3: CASSALADTQYF
DNA: TGTGCCAGCAGTGCCTTGGCAGATACGCAGTATTTT
V: TRBV25-1
J: TRBJ2-3
D: .
size: few

CDR3: CASRPAGGSRVNTEAFF
DNA: TGTGCCAGCAGGCCGGCGGGGGGCTCCAGGGTGAACACTGAAGCTTTCTTT
V: TRBV12-3/TRBV12-4
J: TRBJ1-1
D: .
size: .

CDR3: CASRNRVGYGYTF
DNA: TGTGCCAGCAGGAACAGGGTTGGCTATGGCTACACCTTC
V: TRBV6-1
J: TRBJ1-2
D: .
size: few

CDR3: CASSLWGSGTGELFF
DNA: TGCGCCAGCAGCTTGTGGGGGTCTGGCACCGGGGAGCTGTTTTTT
V: TRBV5-1
J: TRBJ2-2
D: .
size: once

CDR3: CASSDNDRGNTEAFF
DNA: TGTGCCAGCAGCGATAATGACAGGGGGAACACTGAAGCTTTCTTT
V: TRBV7-3
J: TRBJ1-1
D: TRBD1
size: few

CDR3: CASTVGPSNQPQHF
DNA: TGTGCCAGCACCGTGGGCCCTAGCAATCAGCCCCAGCATTTT
V: TRBV7-9
J: TRBJ1-5
D: .
size: .

CDR3: CASSLFTGGLNEQFF
DNA: TGTGCCAGCAGCTTATTTACAGGGGGGCTCAATGAGCAGTTCTTC
V: TRBV7-9
J: TRBJ2-1
D: TRBD1
size: .

CDR3: CASKGRLGWGGTDTQYF
DNA: TGTGCCAGTAAAGGGAGGCTTGGGTGGGGGGGCACAGATACGCAGTATTTT
V: TRBV19
J: TRBJ2-3
D: .
size: few

CDR3: CSALSGGTYEQYF
DNA: TGCAGTGCCCTTAGCGGGGGGACCTACGAGCAGTACTTC
V: TRBV20-1
J: TRBJ2-7
D: TRBD2
size: .

CDR3: CSARVPLVGEQYF
DNA: TGCAGTGCTAGAGTCCCCTTGGTGGGGGAGCAGTACTTC
V: TRBV20-1
J: TRBJ2-7
D: .
size: .